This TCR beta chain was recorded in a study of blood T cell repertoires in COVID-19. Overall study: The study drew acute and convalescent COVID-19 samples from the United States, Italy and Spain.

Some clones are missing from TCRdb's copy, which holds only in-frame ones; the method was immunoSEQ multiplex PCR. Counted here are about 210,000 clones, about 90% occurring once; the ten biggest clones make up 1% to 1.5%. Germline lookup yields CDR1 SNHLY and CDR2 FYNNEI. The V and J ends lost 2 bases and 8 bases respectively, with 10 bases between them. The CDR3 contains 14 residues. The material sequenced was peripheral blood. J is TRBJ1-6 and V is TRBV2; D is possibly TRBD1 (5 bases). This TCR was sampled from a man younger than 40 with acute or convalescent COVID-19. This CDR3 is CASSERTRDSPLHF. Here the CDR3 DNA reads TGTGCCAGCAGTGAAAGGACCAGGGATTCACCCCTCCACTTT.